This TCR beta chain was recorded in a study of vaccination and CD4 T cells after COVID-19. There are 15 residues in the CDR3. Time point defined: late sampling 161 to 241 days after vaccination in a few convalescent patients. MiXCR was run by TCRdb on the PCR reads, yielding one entry per CDR3 protein. The repertoire holds tens of thousands of distinct CDR3 sequences, about 49% seen once, with approximately 6% in the top ten. The origin of this receptor is a human donor who had recovered from COVID-19. The V call is TRBV21-1, the J call TRBJ1-2; the table's TRBD1 call for D was not verified on the DNA. TRBV21-1 is flagged as a pseudogene. The source material was CD4+ T cells from blood, sampled about 7 months after SARS-CoV-2 vaccination. CDR3 region: CASSGRTEANYGYTF. CDR3 sequence (DNA): TGTGCCAGCAGCGGACGGACAGAGGCTAACTATGGCTACACCTTC.